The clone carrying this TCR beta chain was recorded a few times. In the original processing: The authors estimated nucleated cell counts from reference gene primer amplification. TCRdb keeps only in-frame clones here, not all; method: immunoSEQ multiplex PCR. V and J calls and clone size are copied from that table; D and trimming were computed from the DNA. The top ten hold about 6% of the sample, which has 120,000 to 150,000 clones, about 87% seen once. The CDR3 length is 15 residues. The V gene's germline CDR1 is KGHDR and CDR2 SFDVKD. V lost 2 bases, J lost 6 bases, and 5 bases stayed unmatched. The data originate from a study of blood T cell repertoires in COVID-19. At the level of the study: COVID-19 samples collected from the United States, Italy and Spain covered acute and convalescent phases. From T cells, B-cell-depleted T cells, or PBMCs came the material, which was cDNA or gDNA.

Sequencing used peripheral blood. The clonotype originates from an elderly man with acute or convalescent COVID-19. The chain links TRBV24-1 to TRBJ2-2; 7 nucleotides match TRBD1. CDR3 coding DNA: TGTGCCACCAGTGATTCGACAGGGTATGCCGGGGAGCTGTTTTTT. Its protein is CATSDSTGYAGELFF.